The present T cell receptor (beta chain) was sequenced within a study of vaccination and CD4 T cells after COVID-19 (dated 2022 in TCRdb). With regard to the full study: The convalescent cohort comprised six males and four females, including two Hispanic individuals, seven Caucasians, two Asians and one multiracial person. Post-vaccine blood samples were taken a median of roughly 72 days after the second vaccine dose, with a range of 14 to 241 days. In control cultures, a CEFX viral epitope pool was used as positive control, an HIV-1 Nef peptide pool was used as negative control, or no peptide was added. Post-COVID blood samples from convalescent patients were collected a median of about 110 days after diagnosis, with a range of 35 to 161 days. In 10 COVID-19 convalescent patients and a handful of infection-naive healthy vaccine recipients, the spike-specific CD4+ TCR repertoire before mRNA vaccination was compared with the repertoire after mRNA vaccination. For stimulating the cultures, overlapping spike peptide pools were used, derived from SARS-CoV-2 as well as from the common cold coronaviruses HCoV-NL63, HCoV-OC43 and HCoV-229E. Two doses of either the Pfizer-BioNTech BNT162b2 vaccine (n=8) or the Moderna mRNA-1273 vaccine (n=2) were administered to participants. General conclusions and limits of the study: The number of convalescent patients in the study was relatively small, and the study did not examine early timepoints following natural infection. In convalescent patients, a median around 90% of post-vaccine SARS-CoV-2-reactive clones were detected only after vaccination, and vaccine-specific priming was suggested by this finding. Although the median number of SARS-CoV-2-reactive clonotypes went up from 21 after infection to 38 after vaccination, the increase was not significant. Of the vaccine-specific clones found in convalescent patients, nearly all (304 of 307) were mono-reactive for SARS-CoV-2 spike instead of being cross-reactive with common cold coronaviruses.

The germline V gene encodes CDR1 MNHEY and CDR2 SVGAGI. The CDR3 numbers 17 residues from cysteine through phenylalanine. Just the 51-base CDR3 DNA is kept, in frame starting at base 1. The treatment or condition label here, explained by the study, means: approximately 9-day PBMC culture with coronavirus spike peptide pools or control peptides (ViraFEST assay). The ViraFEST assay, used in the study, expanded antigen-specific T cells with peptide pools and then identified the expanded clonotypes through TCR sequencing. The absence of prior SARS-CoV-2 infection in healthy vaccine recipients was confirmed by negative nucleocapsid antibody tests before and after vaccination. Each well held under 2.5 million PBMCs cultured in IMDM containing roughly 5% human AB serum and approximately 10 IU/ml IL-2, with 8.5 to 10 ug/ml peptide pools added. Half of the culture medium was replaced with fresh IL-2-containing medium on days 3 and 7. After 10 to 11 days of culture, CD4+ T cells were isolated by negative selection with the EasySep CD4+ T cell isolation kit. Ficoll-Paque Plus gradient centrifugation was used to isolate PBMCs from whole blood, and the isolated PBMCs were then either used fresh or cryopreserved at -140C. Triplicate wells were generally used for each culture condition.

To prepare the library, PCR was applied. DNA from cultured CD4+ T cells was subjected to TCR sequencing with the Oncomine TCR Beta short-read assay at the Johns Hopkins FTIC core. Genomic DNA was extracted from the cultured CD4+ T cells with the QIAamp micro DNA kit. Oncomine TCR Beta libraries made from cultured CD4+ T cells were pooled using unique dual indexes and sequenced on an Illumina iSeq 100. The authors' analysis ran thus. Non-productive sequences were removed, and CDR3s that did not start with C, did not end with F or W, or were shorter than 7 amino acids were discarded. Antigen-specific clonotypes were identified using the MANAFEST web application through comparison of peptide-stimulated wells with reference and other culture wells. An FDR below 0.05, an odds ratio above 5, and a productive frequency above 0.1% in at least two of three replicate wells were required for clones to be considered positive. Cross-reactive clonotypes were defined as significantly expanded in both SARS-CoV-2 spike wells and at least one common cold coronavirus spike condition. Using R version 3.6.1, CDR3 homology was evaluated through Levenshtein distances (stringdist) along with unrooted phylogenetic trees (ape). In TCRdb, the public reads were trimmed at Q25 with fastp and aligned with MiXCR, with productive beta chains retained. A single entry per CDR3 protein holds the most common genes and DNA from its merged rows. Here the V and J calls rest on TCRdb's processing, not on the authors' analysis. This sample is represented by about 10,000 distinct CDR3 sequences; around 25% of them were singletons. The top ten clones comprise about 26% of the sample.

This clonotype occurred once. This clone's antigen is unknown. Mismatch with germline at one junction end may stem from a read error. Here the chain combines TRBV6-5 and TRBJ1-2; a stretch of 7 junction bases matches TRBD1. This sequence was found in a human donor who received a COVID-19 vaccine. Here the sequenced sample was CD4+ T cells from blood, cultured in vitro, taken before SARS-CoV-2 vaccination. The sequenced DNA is TGTGCCAGCTGTTACTCGAGAGTGACGGGACAGTCCTATGGCTACACCTTC. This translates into CASCYSRVTGQSYGYTF.